This TCR beta chain appears in the sequencing data of a study of shared clonotypes between healthy human individuals. In the case of this clone: Its specificity is unknown.

The repertoire was sequenced with immunoSEQ multiplex PCR; TCRdb's copy has only in-frame clones and lacks some. The profile shows approximately 2.4 million clones, about 94% of them singletons. CD4+ cell separation produced CD45RA+ naive and CD45RA-negative memory subsets. Notes on the study in general: Among a handful of donors, roughly 5% of naive CD4 clonotypes were found in common.

Germline CDR1 is ENHRY and CDR2 is SYGVKD. Trimming removed 5 bases from V and 4 bases from J, with 13 bases in between. The CDR3 is made up of 14 amino acids. The sample was naive CD4+ T cells sorted from blood. Subset of the sample: CD45RA+ positively selected. The receptor was isolated from a man aged 18 to 35 in good health. The chain has TRBV10-3 and TRBJ2-3, with TRBD2 as a possible D gene (7 bases). CDR3 sequence (DNA): TGTGCCATCAGTTCCGAGGGGGGGGCAGATACGCAGTATTTT. Translating gives CAISSEGGADTQYF.